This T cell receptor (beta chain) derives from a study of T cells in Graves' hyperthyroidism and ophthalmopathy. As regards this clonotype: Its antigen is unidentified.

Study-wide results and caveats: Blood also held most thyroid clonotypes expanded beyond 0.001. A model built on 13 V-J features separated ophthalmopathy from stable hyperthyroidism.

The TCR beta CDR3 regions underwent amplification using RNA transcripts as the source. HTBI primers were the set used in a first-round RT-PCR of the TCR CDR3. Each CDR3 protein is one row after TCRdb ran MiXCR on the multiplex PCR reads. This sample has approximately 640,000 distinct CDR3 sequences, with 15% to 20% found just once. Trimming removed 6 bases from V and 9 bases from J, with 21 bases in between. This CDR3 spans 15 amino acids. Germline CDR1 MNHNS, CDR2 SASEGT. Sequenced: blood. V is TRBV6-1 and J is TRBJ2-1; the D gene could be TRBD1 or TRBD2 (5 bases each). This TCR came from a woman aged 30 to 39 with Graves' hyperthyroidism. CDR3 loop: CASSPLGSGAIEQFF. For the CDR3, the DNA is TGTGCCAGCAGCCCCCTCGGGTCCGGGGCGATTGAGCAGTTCTTC.